Described below is a single T cell receptor (beta chain) sequence and its context. Its antigen is undetermined. Tregs were sorted as CD4+CD25+CD127-/low cells. Germline values: CDR1 SGHAT, CDR2 FQNNGV. V shed 5 bases and J shed 0 bases, with 11 bases lying between them. This CDR3 comprises 14 residues. General study findings and limits: Tumor-infiltrating Treg TCR alpha and beta sequences overlapped most with tumor naive CD4+ T cells, then blood naive.

Semi-nested PCR with Nested Universal Primer A followed constant-region reverse priming of full-length variable regions. MiXCR, applied by TCRdb to the 5' RACE reads, yields one record per CDR3 protein. Among fewer than 12,000 distinct CDR3 sequences listed, more than 15% were seen once. This TCR was sampled from a female donor with breast cancer. The sample taken for sequencing was Tregs sorted from a lymph node. The chain recombines TRBV11-2 with TRBJ2-7, with a tentative D call TRBD2 (5 bases). The CDR3 DNA sequence: TGTGCCAGCAGCGAGCGGAGTAGCTCCTACGAGCAGTACTTC. Encoded protein: CASSERSSSYEQYF.